This T cell receptor (beta chain) stems from a study of blood T cell repertoires in COVID-19. Study information: Sites in the United States, Italy and Spain provided acute and convalescent COVID-19 samples. PBMCs, B-cell-depleted T cells, or T cells provided the cDNA or gDNA that made up the material.

As processed by the authors: The assay estimated nucleated cells by amplifying reference gene primers. This table comes from immunoSEQ multiplex PCR, and its TCRdb copy is limited to in-frame clones, with some not included. V and J calls and clone size come straight from that table; D and trimming were deduced from the DNA. The sample lists 50,000 to 65,000 clones, more than 75% occurring once. This clonotype was sampled from a middle-aged man with active COVID-19. Sequenced: peripheral blood.

In nucleotides, the CDR3 is TGTGCCAGCTGTAGCACCCATCCGGGACAGGGGCGGACTAATGAAAAACTGTTTTTT. Protein sequence: CASCSTHPGQGRTNEKLFF. The chain employs TRBV27 and TRBJ1-4, with 10 bases identical to TRBD1. CDR1 and CDR2 from the germline V gene are MNHEY and SMNVEV (reference sequence). Unmatched junction bases numbered 17, after V lost 8 bases and J lost 2 bases. This CDR3 spans 19 amino acids.